Each of the 2 T cell receptor beta chains below was sequenced from the same sample in a study of blood T cell repertoires in COVID-19. Here immunoSEQ multiplex PCR was the method, and the copy in TCRdb shows in-frame clones only, minus some. This sample carries some 80,000 clones, approximately 90% of them seen once, and the ten largest clones take 2.5% to 3%. Sequencing was performed on peripheral blood. All receptors derive from a man over 45 with COVID-19, enrolled during active disease.

This clone was observed a single time. This rearrangement joins TRBV19 to TRBJ2-4; TRBD1 aligns across 7 bases. This CDR3 has 14 amino acids. V gave up 3 bases and J gave up 4 bases; unmatched junction bases: 3. In germline, CDR1 is LNHDA, CDR2 SQIVND (reference sequence). CDR3 protein: CASSIRQGKNIQYF. The DNA for the CDR3 is TGTGCCAGTAGTATCAGACAGGGAAAAAACATTCAGTACTTC.

The CDR3 DNA sequence: TGTGCCACACGGACTAGCGGGAGAAATGAGCAGTTCTTC. Protein sequence: CATRTSGRNEQFF. This chain uses TRBV6-5 with TRBJ2-1, with 13 bases that match TRBD2. The CDR3 is 13 amino acids. Germline assignment: CDR1 MNHEY and CDR2 SVGAGI. V was clipped by 10 bases and J by 7 bases; unmatched bases: 4.